This T cell receptor beta chain was identified in a study of control samples from healthy donors and cancer patients. Assay: immunoSEQ multiplex PCR; the TCRdb copy retains only in-frame clones and omits some. The table records around 130,000 clones, more than 85% of them present only once. The germline V gene has CDR1 SGHKS and CDR2 YYEKEE (reference sequence). The CDR3 covers 16 residues. J gave up 1 base and V 2 bases, and 7 bases lay outside the gene matches. The material sequenced was PBMCs. The genes are TRBV5-5 and TRBJ1-1; 8 positions match TRBD1. The origin of this receptor is a man aged 45-65 years with head and neck cancer. CDR3 sequence (DNA): TGTGCCAGCAGCTTTGTGGCAGGGGGCTCGAACACTGAAGCTTTCTTT. It is translated as CASSFVAGGSNTEAFF.